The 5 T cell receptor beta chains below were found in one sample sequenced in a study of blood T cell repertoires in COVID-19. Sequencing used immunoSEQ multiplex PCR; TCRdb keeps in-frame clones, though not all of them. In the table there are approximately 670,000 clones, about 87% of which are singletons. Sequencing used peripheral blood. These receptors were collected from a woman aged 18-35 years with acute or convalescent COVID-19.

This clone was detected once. The CDR3: CASSPDRSWGELFF. DNA for the CDR3: TGTGCCAGCTCACCAGACAGGAGTTGGGGGGAGCTGTTTTTT. The gene calls are TRBV18 and TRBJ2-2; a weak D match, TRBD1 (6 bases). Germline assignment: CDR1 KGHSH and CDR2 LQKENI. The V and J ends lost 2 bases and 8 bases respectively, with 12 bases between them. This CDR3 region has 14 residues.

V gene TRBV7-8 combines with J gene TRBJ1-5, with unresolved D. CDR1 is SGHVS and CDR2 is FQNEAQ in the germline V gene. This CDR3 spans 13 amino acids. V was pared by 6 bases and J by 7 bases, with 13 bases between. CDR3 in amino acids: CASSQTDGQPQHF. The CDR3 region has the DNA TGTGCCAGCAGTCAAACTGACGGGCAGCCCCAGCATTTT. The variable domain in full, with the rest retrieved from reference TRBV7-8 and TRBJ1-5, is GAGVSQSPRYKVAKRGQDVALRCDPISGHVSLFWYQQALGQGPEFLTYFQNEAQLDKSGLPSDRFFAERPEGSVSTLKIQRTQQEDSAVYLCASSQTDGQPQHFGDGTRLSIL.

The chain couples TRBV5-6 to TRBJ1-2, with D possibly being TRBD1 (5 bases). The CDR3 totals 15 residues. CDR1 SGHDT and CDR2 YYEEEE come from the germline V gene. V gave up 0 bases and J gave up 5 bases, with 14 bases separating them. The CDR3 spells CASSLAGGYLYGYTF. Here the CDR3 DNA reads TGTGCCAGCAGCTTGGCCGGGGGATACCTTTATGGCTACACCTTC.

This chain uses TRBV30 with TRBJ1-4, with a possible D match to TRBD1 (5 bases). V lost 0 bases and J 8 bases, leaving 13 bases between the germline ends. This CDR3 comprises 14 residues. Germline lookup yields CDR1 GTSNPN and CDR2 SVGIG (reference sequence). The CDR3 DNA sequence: TGTGCCTGGAGTGTACGCGGGGGGATGGAAAAACTGTTTTTT. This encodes CAWSVRGGMEKLFF.

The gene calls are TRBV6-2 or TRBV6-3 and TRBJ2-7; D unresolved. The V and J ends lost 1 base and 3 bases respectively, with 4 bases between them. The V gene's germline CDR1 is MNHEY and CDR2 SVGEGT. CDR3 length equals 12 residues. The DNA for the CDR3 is TGTGCCAGCAGTTACTTCTACTACGAGCAGTACTTC. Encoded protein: CASSYFYYEQYF.